These T cell receptor beta chains were read from a single sample in a study of cytomegalovirus exposure and HLA in healthy donors. The table came from immunoSEQ multiplex PCR; TCRdb's copy has only in-frame clones and leaves some out. The sample totals around 210,000 clones; its top ten clones hold over 0.95%. The sequenced sample consisted of PBMCs. All receptors derive from a girl aged 2-9 years in good health and CMV-seropositive. Both conserved end residues are part of each CDR3. A D gene is named only where the DNA matches it firmly.

CDR3 protein,CDR3 DNA,D gene,J gene,V gene
CASSLDQGVFFGNQPQHF,NA,NA,TRBJ1-5,TRBV28
CSVGGGSNQPQHF,TGCAGCGTTGGGGGGGGAAGCAATCAGCCCCAGCATTTT,NA,TRBJ1-5,TRBV29-1
CASRESDGYGYTF,TGTGCCAGCAGGGAGAGTGACGGCTATGGCTACACCTTC,NA,TRBJ1-2,TRBV6-1
CASRPTPILEKLFF,TGTGCCAGCAGGCCGACACCAATACTTGAAAAACTGTTTTTT,NA,TRBJ1-4,TRBV2
CASRPEVFPYNEQFF,TGTGCCAGCAGACCTGAGGTTTTTCCCTACAATGAGCAGTTCTTC,NA,TRBJ2-1,TRBV2
CASSSSTDTQYF,TGCGCCAGCAGCTCTAGCACAGATACGCAGTATTTT,NA,TRBJ2-3,TRBV5-1
CASSPTGLMNTEAFF,TGTGCCAGCAGCCCCACAGGGTTGATGAACACTGAAGCTTTCTTT,NA,TRBJ1-1,TRBV7-2
CASSQTSGEYEQYF,TGTGCCAGCAGCCAGACTAGCGGAGAATACGAGCAGTACTTC,TRBD2,TRBJ2-7,TRBV11-2
CATATLQGYEQYF,TGTGCCACCGCTACTCTACAGGGATACGAGCAGTACTTC,NA,TRBJ2-7,TRBV15
CASTQDRGYNEQFF,TGTGCCAGCACACAGGACAGGGGCTACAATGAGCAGTTCTTC,TRBD1,TRBJ2-1,TRBV2
CASTSTEKLFF,TGTGCCAGCACTTCTACGGAAAAACTGTTTTTT,NA,TRBJ1-4,TRBV6-6
CASSRAVSYTEAFF,TGTGCCAGCAGCCGCGCTGTTTCGTACACTGAAGCTTTCTTT,NA,TRBJ1-1,TRBV27
CASTTILGQGAYEQYF,TGTGCCAGCACTACTATCCTTGGACAGGGGGCCTACGAGCAGTACTTC,TRBD1,TRBJ2-7,TRBV27
CASSTRQLYEQFF,TGTGCCAGCAGCACACGACAGTTGTATGAGCAGTTCTTC,NA,TRBJ2-1,TRBV7-2
CASSSRQGTGTDTQYF,TGTGCCAGCAGCAGCAGACAGGGGACGGGAACAGATACGCAGTATTTT,TRBD1,TRBJ2-3,TRBV27
CASSPPGLANINEQFF,TGTGCCAGCTCACCACCGGGACTAGCGAATATTAATGAGCAGTTCTTC,TRBD2,TRBJ2-1,TRBV18
CASHQGWDGTQYF,TGTGCCAGTCACCAGGGGTGGGATGGGACCCAGTACTTC,NA,TRBJ2-5,TRBV7-9
CASSLRFPGGRRYNEQFF,TGTGCCAGCAGCTTAAGGTTCCCAGGGGGCAGGAGGTACAATGAGCAGTTCTTC,TRBD1,TRBJ2-1,TRBV7-2
CASSLGQGYGYTF,TGTGCCAGCAGTCTGGGACAAGGATATGGCTACACCTTC,NA,TRBJ1-2,TRBV28
CASTASGRTDTQYF,TGTGCCAGCACGGCTAGCGGGAGAACAGATACGCAGTATTTT,TRBD2,TRBJ2-3,TRBV25-1
CASSRTSGSITGTQYF,TGTGCCAGCAGCCGTACTAGCGGGAGCATCACGGGGACCCAGTACTTC,TRBD2,TRBJ2-5,TRBV14
CASSFGSQETQYF,TGTGCCAGCAGTTTTGGCAGCCAAGAGACCCAGTACTTC,NA,TRBJ2-5,TRBV28
CATKTGVVTDTQYF,TGTGCCACCAAAACAGGGGTGGTCACAGATACGCAGTATTTT,TRBD1,TRBJ2-3,TRBV2
CASSLTSGSIEQYF,TGCGCCAGCAGCTTGACTAGCGGGAGCATTGAGCAGTACTTC,TRBD2,TRBJ2-7,TRBV5-1
CATSRGAGGRGTDTQYF,TGTGCCACCAGCAGAGGCGCAGGGGGGAGAGGAACAGATACGCAGTATTTT,NA,TRBJ2-3,TRBV15
CSTTNLQGAGVEQYF,TGCAGCACCACCAACCTACAGGGCGCGGGGGTCGAGCAGTACTTC,NA,TRBJ2-7,TRBV29-1
CASSLPGRAASSGNTIYF,TGTGCCAGCAGCTTACCCGGGAGGGCAGCCAGCTCTGGAAACACCATATATTTT,NA,TRBJ1-3,TRBV7-9
CASSTGVQKNQPQHF,TGTGCCAGTTCAACGGGAGTACAGAAGAATCAGCCCCAGCATTTT,NA,TRBJ1-5,TRBV19
CSAGDRDRIDTQYF,TGCAGCGCTGGAGATCGGGACAGGATAGATACGCAGTATTTT,TRBD1,TRBJ2-3,TRBV29-1
CASKGDYSYEQYF,TGTGCCAGCAAAGGGGACTACTCCTACGAGCAGTACTTC,TRBD2,TRBJ2-7,TRBV6-1
CASSPTGDTQYF,TGTGCCAGCTCACCAACCGGAGATACGCAGTATTTT,NA,TRBJ2-3,TRBV18
CAISDSYNEQFF,TGTGCCATCAGTGACAGCTACAATGAGCAGTTCTTC,NA,TRBJ2-1,TRBV10-3
CSVPLSTDTQYF,TGCAGCGTTCCCCTAAGCACAGATACGCAGTATTTT,NA,TRBJ2-3,TRBV29-1
CASSLTGSGTEAFF,TGTGCCAGCAGTTTAACAGGGAGCGGCACTGAAGCTTTCTTT,NA,TRBJ1-1,TRBV28
CASRQGGKTEAFF,TGTGCCAGCAGACAGGGGGGGAAGACTGAAGCTTTCTTT,TRBD1,TRBJ1-1,TRBV2
CASSQDPGQGAIYEQYF,TGCGCCAGCAGCCAAGACCCTGGACAGGGGGCCATCTACGAGCAGTACTTC,TRBD1,TRBJ2-7,TRBV4-1
CASRRTGGYGELFF,TGTGCCAGCAGACGGACAGGGGGTTACGGGGAGCTGTTTTTT,TRBD1,TRBJ2-2,TRBV27
CASSQAEGAVDGELFF,TGTGCCAGCAGCCAGGCGGAGGGGGCCGTGGACGGGGAGCTGTTTTTT,NA,TRBJ2-2,TRBV4-2
CASSHPAAGTEQYF,TGTGCCAGCAGTCACCCCGCAGCGGGGACAGAGCAGTACTTC,NA,TRBJ2-7,TRBV11-2
CASSRVGSPLHF,TGTGCCAGCAGTAGAGTGGGCTCACCCCTCCACTTT,NA,TRBJ1-6,TRBV6-5